A selection of T cell receptor beta chains follows, all from one sample in a study of blood T cell repertoires in COVID-19. The assay was immunoSEQ multiplex PCR, and TCRdb's table has in-frame clones only and misses some. The sample lists about 220,000 clones, roughly 80% occurring once. Sequencing was performed on PBMCs or T cells enriched from blood (not recorded which). The receptors were sampled from a woman between 35 and 50 years old with acute COVID-19. Both conserved end residues are part of each CDR3. The order of the fields is clone size, J gene, V gene, D gene, CDR3 DNA, CDR3 protein. A D gene is named only where the DNA matches it firmly. The size entry is marked missing in some rows and otherwise reads once, few, many or a size class.

-,TRBJ1-1,TRBV18,TRBD1,TGTGCCAGCTCCCTCAATACCGGGACAGCGAACACTGAAGCTTTCTTT,CASSLNTGTANTEAFF
-,TRBJ1-2,TRBV2,TRBD1,TGTGCCAGCAATCTGAAGGGGGCGGGCTATGGCTACACCTTC,CASNLKGAGYGYTF
once,TRBJ1-6,TRBV6-4,-,TGTGCCAGCAGTGACTCGAGCTCCTATAATTCACCCCTCCACTTT,CASSDSSSYNSPLHF
-,TRBJ2-2,TRBV9,-,TGTGCCAGCAGCGTAGATGGGGCCATTAACACCGGGGAGCTGTTTTTT,CASSVDGAINTGELFF
-,TRBJ2-7,TRBV6-5,-,TGTGCCAGCAGTTTTGACAGGAGGCGATACGAGCAGTACTTC,CASSFDRRRYEQYF
-,TRBJ2-7,TRBV3-1/TRBV3-2,TRBD1,TGTGCCAGCAGCCTGGGGACAGGGAGGTCCGAGCAGTACTTC,CASSLGTGRSEQYF
-,TRBJ2-7,TRBV28,TRBD2,TGTGCCAGCAGTTACGGAATCACTAGCGGGGGGCTCGAGCAGTACTTC,CASSYGITSGGLEQYF
once,TRBJ2-1,TRBV7-9,TRBD2,TGTGCCAGCAGCCCCGGGGAGGGGCGCAGGTACAATGAGCAGTTCTTC,CASSPGEGRRYNEQFF
-,TRBJ1-2,TRBV5-1,-,TGCGCCAGCAGCTTACAGGGCGGTGAGGGCTATGGCTACACCTTC,CASSLQGGEGYGYTF
-,TRBJ2-7,TRBV28,-,TGTGCCAGCAGTTTATCGAGGTACGAGCAGTACTTC,CASSLSRYEQYF
-,TRBJ1-4,TRBV5-5,TRBD1,TGTGCCAGCAGCTCCGACTTGACAGGGCTTAATGAAAAACTGTTTTTT,CASSSDLTGLNEKLFF
-,TRBJ1-1,TRBV7-3,-,TGTGCCAGCAGCTTAACTGGAGGCACTGAAGCTTTCTTT,CASSLTGGTEAFF
-,TRBJ2-7,TRBV7-9,-,TGTGCCAGCAGCTCACCCCACTTTAGCTCCTACGAGCAGTACTTC,CASSSPHFSSYEQYF
-,TRBJ2-7,TRBV5-6,-,TGTGCCAGCAGCTTGGCCCCTGGAGGAGGAACAGTCTACGAGCAGTACTTC,CASSLAPGGGTVYEQYF
-,TRBJ1-2,TRBV11-2,-,TGTGCCAGCAGCTTAGTTGCCAGGGGCAACTATGGCTACACCTTC,CASSLVARGNYGYTF